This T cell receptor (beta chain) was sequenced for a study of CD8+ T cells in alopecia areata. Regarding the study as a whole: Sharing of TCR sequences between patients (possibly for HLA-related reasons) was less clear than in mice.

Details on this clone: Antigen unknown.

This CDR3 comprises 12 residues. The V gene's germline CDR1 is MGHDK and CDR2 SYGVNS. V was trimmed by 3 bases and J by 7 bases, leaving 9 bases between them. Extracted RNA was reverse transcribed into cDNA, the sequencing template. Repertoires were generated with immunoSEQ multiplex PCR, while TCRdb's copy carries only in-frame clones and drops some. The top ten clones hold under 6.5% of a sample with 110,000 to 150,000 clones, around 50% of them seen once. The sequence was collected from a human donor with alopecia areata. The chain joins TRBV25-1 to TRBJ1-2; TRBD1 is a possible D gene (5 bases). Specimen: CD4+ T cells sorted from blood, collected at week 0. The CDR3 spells CASSDREVGYTF. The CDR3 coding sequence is TGTGCCAGCAGTGACAGGGAGGTTGGCTACACCTTC.